Below are 12 T cell receptor beta chains sequenced from a single sample in a study of blood T cell repertoires in COVID-19 (TCRdb year 2020). The protocol used for the library was the immunoSEQ multiplex PCR assay. Imported from immuneACCESS, the table was reduced by TCRdb to in-frame sequences with V and J called. These copies leave out some clones; in studies compared against another copy, an unresolved V gene accounts for under half, and the cause of the remainder is not known. The sample yields roughly 500,000 clones; roughly 90% were counted once. The ten largest clones take up approximately 1.8% of the sample. The source material was PBMCs or T cells enriched from blood (not recorded which). Source of these receptors: a woman aged 40 to 49 who had recovered from COVID-19.

This clone was picked up one time. V usage is TRBV5-6 and J usage is TRBJ1-1; 7 nucleotides agree with TRBD1. This CDR3 is 14 amino acids long. Germline-derived CDR1 and CDR2 are SGHDT and YYEEEE. V shed 4 bases, J shed 6 bases, and the junction held 9 bases outside the gene matches. The CDR3 coding sequence is TGTGCCAGCAGCCTGGGAAGGGGGCGGCCTGAAGCTTTCTTT. Translating it yields CASSLGRGRPEAFF.

The chain joins TRBV11-2 to TRBJ2-7, with D possibly TRBD2 on 6 matching bases. Trimming took 1 base from V and 2 from J, leaving 15 bases between them. Germline V lookup: CDR1 SGHAT, CDR2 FQNNGV. The CDR3 sequence is 16 residues long. The chain's CDR3 is CASSLGTGTFPYEQYF. The CDR3 nucleotides read TGTGCCAGCAGCTTAGGGACCGGGACTTTTCCCTACGAGCAGTACTTC.

This clone has a single count. The rearrangement joins TRBV7-6 to TRBJ2-3; 12 bases line up with TRBD2. The V gene end was trimmed by 2 bases and the J gene end by 4 bases; junction bases not matched to a gene: 16. CDR1 and CDR2 (germline): SGHVS, FNYEAQ. The CDR3 contains 20 residues. CDR3 residues: CASSLRDSLAGGPVADTQYF. The CDR3 coding sequence is TGTGCCAGCAGCTTAAGGGATTCCCTAGCGGGAGGGCCAGTGGCAGATACGCAGTATTTT.

The V call is TRBV6-5, the J call TRBJ1-2; D might be TRBD1 (6 bases). CDR3 length: 15 residues. Germline V gene sequence: CDR1 MNHEY, CDR2 SVGAGI. Between the trimmed V and J ends, which lost 10 bases and 2 bases, there was a span of 20 bases. For the CDR3, the DNA is TGTGCCACCCTTTTATGGGGGCAGGGGAACTATGGCTACACCTTC. Translated: CATLLWGQGNYGYTF.

The chain links TRBV5-6 to TRBJ1-2; 7 bases are a match to TRBD1. Germline values: CDR1 SGHDT, CDR2 YYEEEE. J gave up 12 bases and V 2 bases, and 13 bases lay outside the gene matches. The CDR3 contains 14 residues. The CDR3 DNA reads as TGTGCCAGCAGCTTCGCCAGTTCAACAGGGGTTCACACCTTC. Its translation is CASSFASSTGVHTF.

V and J are TRBV29-1 and TRBJ2-5; the match to TRBD1 covers 10 bases. The length of the CDR3 is 13 residues. J lost 5 bases, V lost 7 bases, and 7 bases had no gene match. Germline V gives CDR1 SQVTM, CDR2 ANQGSEA. CDR3 sequence reads: CSARPGQGETQYF. CDR3 in DNA: TGCAGCGCCCGCCCGGGACAGGGGGAGACCCAGTACTTC.

This chain uses TRBV7-2 with TRBJ1-1, with 7 nucleotides matching TRBD1. The trim removed 5 bases at V and 1 base at J, leaving 7 bases unmatched. Germline-derived CDR1 and CDR2 are SGHTA and FQGNSA. The CDR3 is 15 residues long. Here the CDR3 DNA reads TGTGCCAGCAGCCTACAGGGGCAAACGAACACTGAAGCTTTCTTT. It specifies CASSLQGQTNTEAFF.

The gene calls are TRBV5-1 and TRBJ2-1, with 8 bases lining up with TRBD2. The V gene's germline CDR1 is SGHRS and CDR2 YFSETQ. With V trimmed by 4 bases and J by 7 bases, 7 bases remained unmatched. The CDR3 spans 14 residues. As DNA, the CDR3 is TGCGCCAGCAGCATCCAGCGGGAGTTGAATGAGCAGTTCTTC. Encoded protein: CASSIQRELNEQFF.

The V call is TRBV7-2, the J call TRBJ2-1; D gene ambiguous. CDR1 and CDR2 from the germline V gene are SGHTA and FQGNSA. V gave up 5 bases and J gave up 0 bases, with 11 bases separating them. The CDR3 has 15 residues. CDR3 DNA: TGTGCCAGCAGCCGTACTCCTGCCTCCTACAATGAGCAGTTCTTC. Protein product: CASSRTPASYNEQFF.

The CDR3 DNA is TGTGCCATCAGTGAGGAGGGTTTGAACACTGAAGCTTTCTTT. It yields the protein CAISEEGLNTEAFF. This sequence joins TRBV10-3 and TRBJ1-1; D ambiguous. The CDR3 runs to 14 residues. CDR1 and CDR2 (germline): ENHRY, SYGVKD. The V end lost 2 bases, the J end lost 0 bases, and 7 bases lay between the germline ends.

The chain links TRBV21-1 to TRBJ2-1; TRBD2 is the table's D call, not checked against the DNA. TRBV21-1 is recorded as a pseudogene. CDR3 size: 14 residues. The CDR3 region is CAPSVADSYNEQFF. The CDR3 DNA sequence: TGTGCCCCATCGGTGGCGGACTCCTACAATGAGCAGTTCTTC.

The chain uses TRBV11-2 and TRBJ1-3; D might be TRBD1 (6 bases). There are 14 residues in the CDR3. The germline V and J ends were trimmed by 5 bases and 4 bases, with 12 bases remaining between them. Germline CDR1 is SGHAT and CDR2 is FQNNGV. CDR3 bases: TGTGCCAGCAGCACGAACAGGGTCGGAAACACCATATATTTT. Amino acid sequence: CASSTNRVGNTIYF.